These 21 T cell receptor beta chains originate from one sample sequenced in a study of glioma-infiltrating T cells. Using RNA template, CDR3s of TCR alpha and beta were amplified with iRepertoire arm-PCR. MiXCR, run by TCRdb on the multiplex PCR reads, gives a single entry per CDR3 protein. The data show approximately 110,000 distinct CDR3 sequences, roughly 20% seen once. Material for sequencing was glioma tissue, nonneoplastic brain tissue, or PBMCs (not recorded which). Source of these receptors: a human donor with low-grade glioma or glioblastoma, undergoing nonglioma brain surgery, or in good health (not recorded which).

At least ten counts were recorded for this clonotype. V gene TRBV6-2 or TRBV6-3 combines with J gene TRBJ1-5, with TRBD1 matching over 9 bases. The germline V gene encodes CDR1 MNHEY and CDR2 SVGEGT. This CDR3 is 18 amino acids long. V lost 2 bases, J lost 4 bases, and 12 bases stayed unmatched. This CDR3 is CASSYRPTGTGINQPQHF. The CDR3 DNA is TGTGCCAGCAGTTACCGTCCTACCGGGACAGGGATAAATCAGCCCCAGCATTTT.

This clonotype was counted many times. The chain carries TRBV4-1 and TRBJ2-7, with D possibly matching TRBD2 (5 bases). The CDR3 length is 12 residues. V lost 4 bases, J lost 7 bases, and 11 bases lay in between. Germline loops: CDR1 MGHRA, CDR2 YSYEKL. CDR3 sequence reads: CASSRPREEQYF. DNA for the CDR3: TGCGCCAGCAGCCGTCCGAGGGAAGAGCAGTACTTC.

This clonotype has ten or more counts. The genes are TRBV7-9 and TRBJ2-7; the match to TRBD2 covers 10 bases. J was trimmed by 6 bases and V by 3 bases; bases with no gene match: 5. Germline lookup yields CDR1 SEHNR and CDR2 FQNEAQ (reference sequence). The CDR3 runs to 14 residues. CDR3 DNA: TGTGCCAGCAGCTTGCCTAGCGGGAGCGGCGAGCAGTACTTC. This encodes CASSLPSGSGEQYF. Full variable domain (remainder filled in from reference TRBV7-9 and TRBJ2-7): DTGVSQNPRHKITKRGQNVTFRCDPISEHNRLYWYRQTLGQGPEFLTYFQNEAQLEKSRLLSDRFSAERPKGSFSTLEIQRTEQGDSAMYLCASSLPSGSGEQYFGPGTRLTVT.

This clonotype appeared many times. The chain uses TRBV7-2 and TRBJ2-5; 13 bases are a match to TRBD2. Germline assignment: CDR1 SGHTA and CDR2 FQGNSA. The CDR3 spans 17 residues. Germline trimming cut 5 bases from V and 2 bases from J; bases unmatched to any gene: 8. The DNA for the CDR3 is TGTGCCAGCAGCCCCGGGGTGACTAGCGGGGGGCAAGAGACCCAGTACTTC. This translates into CASSPGVTSGGQETQYF.

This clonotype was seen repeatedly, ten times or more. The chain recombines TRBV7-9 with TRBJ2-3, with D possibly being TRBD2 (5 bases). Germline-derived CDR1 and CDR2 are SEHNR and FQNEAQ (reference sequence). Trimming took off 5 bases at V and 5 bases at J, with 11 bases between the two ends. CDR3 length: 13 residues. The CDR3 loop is CASSRDSVDTQYF. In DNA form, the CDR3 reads TGTGCCAGCAGCCGGGATTCGGTAGATACGCAGTATTTT.

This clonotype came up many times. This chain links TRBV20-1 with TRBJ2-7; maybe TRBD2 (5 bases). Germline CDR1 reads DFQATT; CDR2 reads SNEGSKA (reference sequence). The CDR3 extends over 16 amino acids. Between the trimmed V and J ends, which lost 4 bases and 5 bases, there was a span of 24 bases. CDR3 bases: TGCAGTGCTACCCCCGGCGGGCAGCCCCTCGGTGACGAGCAGTACTTC. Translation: CSATPGGQPLGDEQYF.

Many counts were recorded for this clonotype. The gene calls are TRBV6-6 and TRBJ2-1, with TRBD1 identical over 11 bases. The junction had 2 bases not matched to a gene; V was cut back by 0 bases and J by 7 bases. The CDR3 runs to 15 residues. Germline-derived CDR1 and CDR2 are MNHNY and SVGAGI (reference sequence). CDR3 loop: CASSYSDRGRNEQFF. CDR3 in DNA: TGTGCCAGCAGTTACTCGGACAGGGGGCGGAATGAGCAGTTCTTC.

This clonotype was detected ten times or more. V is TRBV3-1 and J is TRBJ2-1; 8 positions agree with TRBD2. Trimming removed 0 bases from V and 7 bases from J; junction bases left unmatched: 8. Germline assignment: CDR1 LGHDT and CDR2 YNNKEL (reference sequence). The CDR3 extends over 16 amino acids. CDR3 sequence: CASSQDSSGSMNEQFF. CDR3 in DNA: TGTGCCAGCAGCCAAGACTCGAGCGGGAGTATGAATGAGCAGTTCTTC.

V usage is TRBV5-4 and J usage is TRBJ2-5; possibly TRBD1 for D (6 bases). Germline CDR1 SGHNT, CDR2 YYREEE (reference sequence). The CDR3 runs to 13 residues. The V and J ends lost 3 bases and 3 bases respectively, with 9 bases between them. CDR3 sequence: CASSSRGEETQYF. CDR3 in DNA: TGTGCCAGCAGCTCCAGGGGTGAAGAGACCCAGTACTTC.

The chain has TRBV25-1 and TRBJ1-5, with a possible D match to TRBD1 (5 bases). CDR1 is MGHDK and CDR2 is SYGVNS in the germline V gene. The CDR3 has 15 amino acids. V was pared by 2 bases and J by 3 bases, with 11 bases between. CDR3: CASSEGGRANQPQHF. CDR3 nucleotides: TGTGCCAGCAGTGAAGGCGGCAGGGCCAATCAGCCCCAGCATTTT.

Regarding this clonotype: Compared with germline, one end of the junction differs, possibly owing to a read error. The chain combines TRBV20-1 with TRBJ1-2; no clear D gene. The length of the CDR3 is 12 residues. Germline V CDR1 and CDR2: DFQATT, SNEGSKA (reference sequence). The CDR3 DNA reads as TGCCGTGCTCGCCCCCCCCCGGCGGGCTCCCCCTTC. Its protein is CRARPPPAGSPF.

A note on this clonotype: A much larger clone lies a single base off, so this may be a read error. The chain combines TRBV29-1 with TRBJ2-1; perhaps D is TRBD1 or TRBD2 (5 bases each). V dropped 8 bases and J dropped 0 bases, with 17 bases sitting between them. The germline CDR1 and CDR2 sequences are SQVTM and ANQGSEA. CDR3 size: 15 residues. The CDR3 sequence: CSSRIAGSSYNEQFF. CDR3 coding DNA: TGCAGCTCCAGAATTGCAGGGAGCTCCTACAATGAGCAGTTCTTC.

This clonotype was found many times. The CDR3 sequence: CASSYGQSNQPQHF. CDR3 DNA sequence: TGTGCCAGCAGTTACGGACAGAGCAATCAGCCCCAGCATTTT. The rearrangement links TRBV6-6 to TRBJ1-5, with a weak D call TRBD1 (6 bases). V lost 2 bases and J 1 base, leaving 6 bases between the germline ends. The CDR3 is 14 residues long. CDR1 and CDR2 (germline): MNHNY, SVGAGI (reference sequence).

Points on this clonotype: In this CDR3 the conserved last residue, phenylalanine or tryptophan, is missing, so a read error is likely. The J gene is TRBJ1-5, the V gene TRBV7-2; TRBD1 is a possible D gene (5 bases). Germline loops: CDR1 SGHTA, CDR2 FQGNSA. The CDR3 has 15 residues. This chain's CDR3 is CASSLGAGYNQPQHL. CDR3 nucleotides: TGTGCGAGCAGCTTAGGGGCAGGCTATAATCAGCCCCAGCATCTT.

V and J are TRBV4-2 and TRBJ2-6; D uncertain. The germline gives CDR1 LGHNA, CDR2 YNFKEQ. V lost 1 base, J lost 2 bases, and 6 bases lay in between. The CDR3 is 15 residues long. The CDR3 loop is CASSQGSTGANVLTF. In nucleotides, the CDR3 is TGTGCCAGCAGCCAAGGTAGCACTGGGGCCAACGTCCTGACTTTC.

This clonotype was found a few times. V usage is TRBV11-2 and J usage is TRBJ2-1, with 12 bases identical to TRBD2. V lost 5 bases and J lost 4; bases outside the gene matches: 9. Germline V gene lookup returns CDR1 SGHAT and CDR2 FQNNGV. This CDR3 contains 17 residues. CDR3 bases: TGTGCCAGCAGCATAACTCCACTAGCGGGGGGATACAATGAGCAGTTCTTC. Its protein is CASSITPLAGGYNEQFF. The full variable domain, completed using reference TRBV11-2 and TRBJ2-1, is EAGVAQSPRYKIIEKRQSVAFWCNPISGHATLYWYQQILGQGPKLLIQFQNNGVVDDSQLPKDRFSAERLKGVDSTLKIQPAKLEDSAVYLCASSITPLAGGYNEQFFGPGTRLTVL.

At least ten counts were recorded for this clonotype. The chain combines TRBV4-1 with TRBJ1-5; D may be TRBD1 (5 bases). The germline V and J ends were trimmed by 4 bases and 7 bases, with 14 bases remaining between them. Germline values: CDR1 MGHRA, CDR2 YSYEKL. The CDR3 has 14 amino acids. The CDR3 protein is CASSLGPLGQPQHF. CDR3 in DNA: TGCGCCAGCAGCCTGGGGCCCTTGGGACAGCCCCAGCATTTT.

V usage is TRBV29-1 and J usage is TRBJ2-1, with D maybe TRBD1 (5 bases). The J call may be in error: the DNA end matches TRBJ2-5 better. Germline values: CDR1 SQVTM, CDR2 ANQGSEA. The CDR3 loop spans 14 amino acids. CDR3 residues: CSHEAGLGHETQYF. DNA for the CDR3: TGCAGCCATGAGGCAGGGTTGGGGCACGAGACCCAGTACTTC.

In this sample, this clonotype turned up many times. The CDR3 DNA sequence: TGCAGTGCTAGGAACCAAGAGACCCAGTACTTC. Protein product: CSARNQETQYF. The chain is built from TRBV20-1 and TRBJ2-5; no clear D. The CDR3 is 11 residues long. Trimming stripped 3 bases from V and 0 bases from J, with 2 bases between. Per the germline V gene, CDR1 is DFQATT and CDR2 is SNEGSKA (reference sequence).

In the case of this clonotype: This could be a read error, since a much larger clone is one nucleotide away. The CDR3 spells CSVAMGLYEQYF. Written as DNA, the CDR3 is TGCAGCGTTGCCATGGGGCTGTACGAGCAGTACTTC. This chain joins TRBV29-1 and TRBJ2-7, with D tentatively TRBD1 (5 bases). V lost 4 bases and J lost 4, with 11 bases in between. This CDR3 contains 12 residues. The germline CDR1 and CDR2 sequences are SQVTM and ANQGSEA.

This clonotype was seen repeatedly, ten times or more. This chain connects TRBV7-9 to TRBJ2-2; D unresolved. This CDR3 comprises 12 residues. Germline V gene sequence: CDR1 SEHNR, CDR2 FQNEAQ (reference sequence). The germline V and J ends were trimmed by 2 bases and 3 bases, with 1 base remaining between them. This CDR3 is CASSLHTGELFF. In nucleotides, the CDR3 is TGTGCCAGCAGCTTACACACCGGGGAGCTGTTTTTT.